This entry lists 27 T cell receptor beta chains sequenced from one sample in a study of cytomegalovirus exposure and HLA in healthy donors. PCR employed 60 Vbeta and 13 Jbeta primers. Some clones are missing from TCRdb's copy, which holds only in-frame ones; the method was immunoSEQ multiplex PCR. The sample lists fewer than 200,000 clones, approximately 75% seen once, with 1.5% in the top ten. The sample was PBMCs. These receptors all stem from a girl between 5 and 17 years old in good health and CMV-seronegative.

The chain carries TRBV18 and TRBJ2-4; D is ambiguous. CDR1 and CDR2 (germline): KGHSH, LQKENI. V was pared by 3 bases and J by 7 bases, with 13 bases between. The CDR3 totals 14 residues. The CDR3 loop is CASSPGSRLNIQYF. In DNA form, the CDR3 reads TGTGCCAGCTCACCCGGCAGCAGACTTAACATTCAGTACTTC.

This sequence joins TRBV2 and TRBJ1-5, with unresolved D. V gave up 6 bases and J gave up 2 bases, with 11 bases separating them. The CDR3 sequence is 14 residues long. Germline-derived CDR1 and CDR2 are SNHLY and FYNNEI. CDR3 sequence: CASRASAGNQPQHF. The CDR3 DNA is TGTGCCAGCAGAGCAAGTGCGGGCAATCAGCCCCAGCATTTT.

The rearrangement links TRBV5-8 to TRBJ2-1; 9 bases map to TRBD2. Germline loops: CDR1 SGHTS, CDR2 YDEGEE. Trimming removed 1 base from V and 7 bases from J; junction bases left unmatched: 6. The CDR3 loop spans 15 amino acids. Here the CDR3 reads CASSLFLAGFNEQFF. CDR3 sequence (DNA): TGTGCCAGCAGCTTGTTTCTAGCGGGGTTTAATGAGCAGTTCTTC.

The chain uses TRBV27 and TRBJ1-2; the match to TRBD1 covers 9 bases. CDR1 and CDR2 from the germline V gene are MNHEY and SMNVEV (reference sequence). The J segment lost 4 bases and the V segment lost 3 bases, leaving 6 bases of the junction unmatched. CDR3 size: 15 residues. The CDR3 DNA is TGTGCCAGCAGTTTTTCACAGGGGGCGTCCTATGGCTACACCTTC. Encoded protein: CASSFSQGASYGYTF.

The rearrangement uses TRBV7-8 and TRBJ1-2, with D uncertain. Germline lookup yields CDR1 SGHVS and CDR2 FQNEAQ. The CDR3 has 13 amino acids. Trimming cost V 1 base and J 4 bases, with 7 bases left between them. The DNA for the CDR3 is TGTGCCAGCAGCTTAGGTACTGTCTATGGCTACACCTTC. This translates into CASSLGTVYGYTF. The variable domain in full, completed from reference TRBV7-8 and TRBJ1-2, reads GAGVSQSPRYKVAKRGQDVALRCDPISGHVSLFWYQQALGQGPEFLTYFQNEAQLDKSGLPSDRFFAERPEGSVSTLKIQRTQQEDSAVYLCASSLGTVYGYTFGSGTRLTVV.

The chain combines TRBV7-2 with TRBJ2-7; 11 bases line up with TRBD2. The CDR3 loop spans 15 amino acids. Per germline, CDR1 SGHTA and CDR2 FQGNSA. Trimming cost V 3 bases and J 1 base; bases outside gene matches: 2. The CDR3 DNA follows: TGTGCCAGCAGCTTGACTAGCGGGGTTTCCTACGAGCAGTACTTC. Amino acid sequence: CASSLTSGVSYEQYF.

The chain carries TRBV7-9 and TRBJ1-3; D remains ambiguous. The V end lost 3 bases, the J end lost 1 base, and 10 bases lay between the germline ends. This CDR3 region has 15 residues. Germline CDR1 reads SEHNR; CDR2 reads FQNEAQ (reference sequence). CDR3 sequence (DNA): TGTGCCAGCAGCTTTACAGTTCTTTCTGGAAACACCATATATTTT. Its translation is CASSFTVLSGNTIYF.

This clone was recorded a few times. The chain uses TRBV7-9 and TRBJ2-1; 10 bases are a match to TRBD1. CDR3 length: 14 amino acids. The V and J ends lost 5 bases and 5 bases, in that order; junction bases with no gene match: 3. Germline V gene lookup returns CDR1 SEHNR and CDR2 FQNEAQ (reference sequence). The CDR3 nucleotides are TGTGCCAGCAGCCTAGGACAGGGGGACAATGAGCAGTTCTTC. Translating it yields CASSLGQGDNEQFF.

V is TRBV19 and J is TRBJ2-7; D call uncertain. CDR1 is LNHDA, CDR2 SQIVND, per germline (reference sequence). With 7 bases removed from V and 4 bases from J, the gap between germline ends came to 14 bases. The CDR3 extends over 13 amino acids. The CDR3 is CASKDTRYYEQYF. The CDR3 nucleotides read TGTGCCAGTAAAGACACGCGTTATTACGAGCAGTACTTC.

The V call is TRBV6-9, the J call TRBJ2-1; 9 bases map to TRBD1. Germline CDR1 and CDR2: MNHGY and SVAAGI. V was pared by 2 bases and J by 3 bases, with 5 bases of the junction left unmatched. The CDR3 is 16 amino acids. The CDR3 region has the DNA TGTGCCAGCAGTTATCCTGGGACAGGGTTCTACAATGAGCAGTTCTTC. Translation gives CASSYPGTGFYNEQFF.

The rearrangement links TRBV5-6 to TRBJ1-2, with TRBD1 identical over 9 bases. The CDR3 extends over 13 amino acids. Trimming took 4 bases from V and 5 from J; bases not matched to a gene: 3. CDR1 is SGHDT, CDR2 YYEEEE, per germline. CDR3 nucleotide sequence: TGTGCCAGCAGCCCCGGACAGGGGTATGGCTACACCTTC. It codes for CASSPGQGYGYTF.

The chain joins TRBV6-5 to TRBJ1-5; no definite D call. CDR3 length: 12 residues. V was shortened by 6 bases and J by 11 bases, with 14 bases between the two germline ends. Germline V CDR1 and CDR2: MNHEY, SVGAGI. CDR3 sequence: CASSELERAQHF. In DNA form, the CDR3 reads TGTGCCAGCAGCGAACTCGAGCGGGCCCAGCATTTT.

In its sample, this clone was seen a few times. The V gene is TRBV28, the J gene TRBJ1-4; TRBD1 aligns across 8 bases. This CDR3 has 14 amino acids. The junction had 5 bases not matched to a gene; V was cut back by 6 bases and J by 5 bases. Germline CDR1 is MDHEN and CDR2 is SYDVKM. CDR3 loop: CASRGQARNEKLFF. CDR3 sequence (DNA): TGTGCCAGCAGGGGACAGGCGAGGAATGAAAAACTGTTTTTT.

The V gene is TRBV4-1, the J gene TRBJ2-5, with 11 bases matching TRBD2. The CDR3 sequence is 17 residues long. Germline assignment: CDR1 MGHRA and CDR2 YSYEKL. Germline trimming cut 1 base from V and 2 bases from J; bases unmatched to any gene: 6. CDR3 sequence reads: CASSQVASGGRQETQYF. In DNA form, the CDR3 reads TGCGCCAGCAGCCAAGTTGCTAGCGGGGGGCGACAAGAGACCCAGTACTTC.

The J gene is TRBJ1-6, the V gene TRBV27; a possible D gene is TRBD1 (6 bases). Germline V CDR1 and CDR2: MNHEY, SMNVEV (reference sequence). The CDR3 extends over 14 amino acids. V gave up 2 bases and J gave up 6 bases, with 8 bases separating them. The CDR3 DNA follows: TGTGCCAGCAGTTTAGGACAGCCTAATTCACCCCTCCACTTT. Translation: CASSLGQPNSPLHF.

The V call is TRBV19, the J call TRBJ2-1; 7 bases align to TRBD1. The trim removed 7 bases at V and 6 bases at J, leaving 6 bases unmatched. Per the germline V gene, CDR1 is LNHDA and CDR2 is SQIVND (reference sequence). This CDR3 comprises 13 residues. The CDR3 reads CASTRGGGNEQFF. In DNA form, the CDR3 reads TGTGCCAGTACCCGAGGGGGCGGCAATGAGCAGTTCTTC. Looking up the rest from reference TRBV19 and TRBJ2-1 gives the full variable domain: DGGITQSPKYLFRKEGQNVTLSCEQNLNHDAMYWYRQDPGQGLRLIYYSQIVNDFQKGDIAEGYSVSREKKESFPLTVTSAQKNPTAFYLCASTRGGGNEQFFGPGTRLTVL.

This clone was seen once. J is TRBJ1-2 and V is TRBV7-8; D remains ambiguous. Germline CDR1 SGHVS, CDR2 FQNEAQ. CDR3 length: 15 residues. Trimming removed 5 bases from V and 1 base from J, with 14 bases in between. The CDR3 DNA reads as TGTGCCAGCAGCCACCACCTAGCGGATAACTATGGCTACACCTTC. Translated: CASSHHLADNYGYTF.

This clone appeared a few times. V and J are TRBV19 and TRBJ1-1, with a possible D match to TRBD1 (5 bases). V lost 4 bases and J 1 base, leaving 10 bases between the germline ends. CDR1 LNHDA and CDR2 SQIVND come from the germline V gene (reference sequence). CDR3 length: 14 amino acids. DNA of the CDR3: TGTGCCAGTAGTAGGAGGGGACGGAACACTGAAGCTTTCTTT. Amino acids: CASSRRGRNTEAFF.

The V call is TRBV18, the J call TRBJ1-1; 8 bases are a match to TRBD1. This CDR3 is 14 amino acids long. In germline, CDR1 is KGHSH, CDR2 LQKENI. Trimming cost V 3 bases and J 5 bases; bases outside gene matches: 5. The CDR3 is CASSPGQGYTEAFF. The CDR3, as DNA: TGTGCCAGCTCACCCGGACAGGGCTATACTGAAGCTTTCTTT.

The V and J genes are TRBV9 and TRBJ1-6; TRBD1 agrees at 9 bases. Trimming cost V 1 base and J 6 bases; bases outside gene matches: 2. This CDR3 spans 15 amino acids. Looked up from germline, CDR1 is SGDLS and CDR2 is YYNGEE. The CDR3 DNA reads as TGTGCCAGCAGCGTACAGACAGGGGGTAATTCACCCCTCCACTTT. Protein product: CASSVQTGGNSPLHF.

The V call is TRBV2, the J call TRBJ1-5, with a weak D call TRBD1 (6 bases). V lost 2 bases, J lost 3 bases, and 11 bases lay in between. Germline V gene lookup returns CDR1 SNHLY and CDR2 FYNNEI. The CDR3 is 15 residues long. The CDR3 loop reads CASSEQTGFNQPQHF. CDR3 sequence (DNA): TGTGCCAGCAGTGAACAAACAGGGTTCAATCAGCCCCAGCATTTT. The full variable domain, rest sourced from reference TRBV2 and TRBJ1-5, is EPEVTQTPSHQVTQMGQEVILRCVPISNHLYFYWYRQILGQKVEFLVSFYNNEISEKSEIFDDQFSVERPDGSNFTLKIRSTKLEDSAMYFCASSEQTGFNQPQHFGDGTRLSIL.

This clone was seen a single time. The J gene is TRBJ2-5, the V gene TRBV19; weak D call: TRBD1 (5 bases). There are 15 residues in the CDR3. Germline-derived CDR1 and CDR2 are LNHDA and SQIVND (reference sequence). With 5 bases removed from V and 5 bases from J, the gap between germline ends came to 18 bases. CDR3 sequence reads: CASSSQGRTSETQYF. The CDR3 DNA is TGTGCCAGTAGTTCTCAGGGAAGGACGTCGGAGACCCAGTACTTC.

V usage is TRBV15 and J usage is TRBJ1-1; possible D gene TRBD1, 6 bases. Per the germline V gene, CDR1 is LNHNV and CDR2 is YYDKDF (reference sequence). V shed 4 bases and J shed 1 base, with 10 bases lying between them. The CDR3 is 14 amino acids. CDR3: CATSKQQGNTEAFF. The DNA for the CDR3 is TGTGCCACCAGCAAACAACAGGGGAACACTGAAGCTTTCTTT. Based on the CDR3 plus reference TRBV15 and TRBJ1-1, the full variable domain is DAMVIQNPRYQVTQFGKPVTLSCSQTLNHNVMYWYQQKSSQAPKLLFHYYDKDFNNEADTPDNFQSRRPNTSFCFLDIRSPGLGDTAMYLCATSKQQGNTEAFFGQGTRLTVV.

This chain links TRBV2 with TRBJ1-6; no clear D gene. Trimming removed 3 bases from V and 5 bases from J, with 11 bases in between. Germline V gene lookup returns CDR1 SNHLY and CDR2 FYNNEI. This CDR3 has 15 amino acids. For the CDR3, the DNA is TGTGCCAGCAGTGAGCGAAGTAGAAATAATTCACCCCTCCACTTT. Translation: CASSERSRNNSPLHF.

The chain uses TRBV25-1 and TRBJ2-5, with unresolved D. The DNA end lines up better with TRBJ2-7; the J call may be wrong. The CDR3 extends over 16 amino acids. The germline V gene has CDR1 MGHDK and CDR2 SYGVNS. The CDR3: CASSESGRLRDYEQYF. The CDR3 DNA reads TGTGCCAGCAGTGAATCGGGCCGTCTAAGAGACTACGAGCAGTACTTC.

The V and J genes are TRBV2 and TRBJ1-2, with TRBD1 matching 8 bases. The junction had 8 bases not matched to a gene; V was cut back by 7 bases and J by 4 bases. Germline CDR1 and CDR2: SNHLY and FYNNEI. The CDR3 spans 14 residues. CDR3 in amino acids: CASILGQGSYGYTF. As DNA, the CDR3 is TGTGCCAGCATTTTAGGACAGGGATCCTATGGCTACACCTTC.

This clone appeared a few times. The chain joins TRBV5-1 to TRBJ1-2; TRBD1 agrees at 10 bases. Germline V CDR1 and CDR2: SGHRS, YFSETQ. This CDR3 has 16 residues. V dropped 3 bases and J dropped 0; count of bases not matched to a gene: 5. The DNA for the CDR3 is TGCGCCAGCAGCTATGGGACAGGGGAGTCTAACTATGGCTACACCTTC. Amino acids: CASSYGTGESNYGYTF.